The 12 T cell receptor beta chains presented below share a single source sample, sequenced in a study of blood T cell repertoires in COVID-19. Using immunoSEQ multiplex PCR, the repertoire was profiled, and TCRdb retains in-frame clones only, with some absent. The data show about 93,000 clones, 70% to 80% seen once. Sequenced: peripheral blood. The source of these receptors is a human donor in a cohort sampled during active COVID-19.

This clone has a handful of counts. This sequence joins TRBV4-1 and TRBJ1-6; TRBD1 matches 11 bases. The CDR3 length is 16 residues. Losses at the gene ends were 3 bases for V and 10 bases for J; bases not matched to a gene: 8. Looked up from germline, CDR1 is MGHRA and CDR2 is YSYEKL. CDR3 loop: CASSQEPGTGGSPLHF. For the CDR3, the DNA is TGCGCCAGCAGCCAGGAACCTGGGACAGGGGGATCACCCCTCCACTTT.

V usage is TRBV5-1 and J usage is TRBJ2-5; D call uncertain. Germline CDR1 reads SGHRS; CDR2 reads YFSETQ. V was pared by 0 bases and J by 4 bases, with 10 bases between. CDR3 length equals 14 residues. This chain's CDR3 is CASSLATPGETQYF. The CDR3, as DNA: TGCGCCAGCAGCTTGGCGACTCCGGGAGAGACCCAGTACTTC.

The chain links TRBV5-1 to TRBJ2-5, with D perhaps TRBD2 (6 bases). The CDR3 is 14 amino acids. Germline V gene data show CDR1 as SGHRS and CDR2 as YFSETQ. V was trimmed by 0 bases and J by 4 bases, leaving 10 bases between them. This chain's CDR3 is CASSLGGVRETQYF. CDR3 nucleotides: TGCGCCAGCAGCTTGGGGGGGGTCAGAGAGACCCAGTACTTC.

CDR3: CASSVWTQQETQYF. CDR3 DNA: TGCGCCAGCAGTGTGTGGACACAGCAAGAGACCCAGTACTTC. The V gene is TRBV10-2, the J gene TRBJ2-5; possible D gene TRBD1, 5 bases. V was clipped by 4 bases and J by 2 bases, with 11 bases between them. In germline, CDR1 is WSHSY, CDR2 SAAADI. The CDR3 sequence is 14 residues long.

The chain combines TRBV3-1 (or the pseudogene TRBV3-2) with TRBJ2-3; TRBD1 aligns across 9 bases. With V trimmed by 1 base and J by 3 bases, 5 bases remained unmatched. In germline, CDR1 is LGHDT, CDR2 YNNKEL (reference sequence). The CDR3 is 16 residues long. The CDR3 sequence: CASSQVLGQGTDTQYF. CDR3 bases: TGTGCCAGCAGCCAAGTCCTCGGACAGGGGACAGATACGCAGTATTTT.

This clone was seen a few times. J is TRBJ1-1 and V is TRBV11-3; 7 positions agree with TRBD1. This CDR3 has 13 amino acids. The germline CDR1 and CDR2 sequences are SGHNT and YENEEA. V lost 1 base and J lost 8; bases outside the gene matches: 4. CDR3: CASSLGPQGEAFF. Here the CDR3 DNA reads TGTGCCAGCAGCTTAGGCCCACAGGGGGAAGCTTTCTTT.

V gene TRBV5-4 combines with J gene TRBJ1-2, with 12 positions matching TRBD1. CDR1 and CDR2 (germline): SGHNT, YYREEE (reference sequence). J gave up 7 bases and V 4 bases, and 8 bases lay outside the gene matches. This CDR3 is 15 amino acids long. The CDR3: CASSPRDRGHFGYTF. CDR3 DNA: TGTGCCAGCAGCCCACGGGACAGGGGGCACTTTGGCTACACCTTC.

V and J are TRBV28 and TRBJ2-2; weak D call: TRBD1 (6 bases). The CDR3 spans 15 residues. Germline CDR1 reads MDHEN; CDR2 reads SYDVKM. V was pared by 7 bases and J by 6 bases, with 18 bases between. In DNA, the CDR3 is TGTGCCAGCACAGGGGCCGGTTTGGGTTCCGGGGAGCTGTTTTTT. Protein product: CASTGAGLGSGELFF.

This rearrangement joins TRBV5-6 to TRBJ1-2; possible D gene TRBD1, 5 bases. CDR1 SGHDT and CDR2 YYEEEE come from the germline V gene. Trimming removed 4 bases at V and 10 bases at J, with 20 bases between. The CDR3 has 14 amino acids. The CDR3 DNA is TGTGCCAGCAGCCTCATCCAGGGTTTTTCTCACTACACCTTC. Protein: CASSLIQGFSHYTF.

In its sample, this clone was seen many times. The V call is TRBV5-4, the J call TRBJ2-3, with 10 bases matching TRBD2. Trimming cost V 4 bases and J 5 bases; bases outside gene matches: 10. Germline V lookup: CDR1 SGHNT, CDR2 YYREEE (reference sequence). There are 16 residues in the CDR3. The CDR3 DNA follows: TGTGCCAGCAGCGAGGGGACTAGCGCGGCCTTAGATACGCAGTATTTT. This sequence encodes CASSEGTSAALDTQYF.

The rearrangement links TRBV12-3 or TRBV12-4 to TRBJ2-1, with a weak D call TRBD2 (6 bases). This CDR3 spans 12 amino acids. Trimming left V 2 bases short and J 8 bases short, with 7 bases between. Here the CDR3 reads CASSLSGDEQFF. CDR3 nucleotide sequence: TGTGCCAGCAGTTTATCGGGGGATGAGCAGTTCTTC.

V gene TRBV7-9 combines with J gene TRBJ1-2; D unclear. This CDR3 has 15 residues. With 3 bases removed from V and 5 bases from J, the gap between germline ends came to 16 bases. Germline V gene sequence: CDR1 SEHNR, CDR2 FQNEAQ (reference sequence). Written as DNA, the CDR3 is TGTGCCAGCAGCTTGGGAGACCTCAGCTCATATGGCTACACCTTC. Its translation is CASSLGDLSSYGYTF. The whole variable domain, filled in from reference TRBV7-9 and TRBJ1-2, reads DTGVSQNPRHKITKRGQNVTFRCDPISEHNRLYWYRQTLGQGPEFLTYFQNEAQLEKSRLLSDRFSAERPKGSFSTLEIQRTEQGDSAMYLCASSLGDLSSYGYTFGSGTRLTVV.